A single sample gave rise to the 29 T cell receptor beta chains below, sequenced in a study of shared T cell receptors in the human thymus. Produced via immunoSEQ multiplex PCR; TCRdb's table is partial and in-frame only. The data hold 720,000 or so clones, with 80% to 90% observed a single time. This sample also belongs to another study, concerning human thymus T cells.

Sequenced input: thymocytes. The receptor set was obtained from a girl under three years old with a congenital heart defect.

This clone was detected only a few times. This chain connects TRBV7-8 to TRBJ1-1; perhaps TRBD1 as D (6 bases). The CDR3 runs 14 residues. V lost 4 bases, J lost 6 bases, and 15 bases lay in between. Looked up from germline, CDR1 is SGHVS and CDR2 is FQNEAQ. CDR3 region: CASSSPTGAPEAFF. The CDR3 DNA reads TGTGCCAGCAGCTCCCCGACAGGAGCCCCTGAAGCTTTCTTT.

This chain joins TRBV11-2 and TRBJ2-4; the D gene is possibly TRBD1 (7 bases). This CDR3 contains 19 residues. Trimming took off 1 base at V and 0 bases at J, with 19 bases between the two ends. CDR1 and CDR2 from the germline V gene are SGHAT and FQNNGV. In DNA form, the CDR3 reads TGTGCCAGCAGCTTAGTAAGCATGTGGAGGGGGCGAGCCAAAAACATTCAGTACTTC. Amino acid sequence: CASSLVSMWRGRAKNIQYF.

V gene TRBV6-5 combines with J gene TRBJ2-6, with D possibly TRBD1 on 5 matching bases. Germline CDR1 MNHEY, CDR2 SVGAGI. The V end lost 5 bases, the J end lost 1 base, and 9 bases lay between the germline ends. This CDR3 spans 15 amino acids. CDR3 in DNA: TGTGCCAGCAGTGGCAGGGTTTCTGGGGCCAACGTCCTGACTTTC. Its translation: CASSGRVSGANVLTF.

The V and J genes are TRBV7-2 and TRBJ2-7; D might be TRBD2 (7 bases). Germline assignment: CDR1 SGHTA and CDR2 FQGNSA. This CDR3 comprises 13 residues. V was clipped by 8 bases and J by 3 bases, with 14 bases between them. The CDR3 spells CASRGAVHYEQYF. CDR3 DNA: TGTGCCAGCCGGGGGGCGGTCCACTACGAGCAGTACTTC.

The chain recombines TRBV10-1 with TRBJ2-1, with D perhaps matching TRBD2 (5 bases). The CDR3 covers 15 residues. Germline values: CDR1 WNHNN, CDR2 SYGVQD (reference sequence). Trimming left V 2 bases short and J 0 bases short, with 8 bases between. The CDR3 coding sequence is TGCGCCAGCAGTGAGCGTGGGAGCTCCTACAATGAGCAGTTCTTC. This sequence encodes CASSERGSSYNEQFF.

The chain joins TRBV15 to TRBJ1-1, with a tentative D call TRBD1 (5 bases). The germline V gene has CDR1 LNHNV and CDR2 YYDKDF (reference sequence). The CDR3 has 16 amino acids. The ends were cut back, 2 bases at V and 1 base at J, with 14 bases in the middle. The DNA of the CDR3 is TGTGCCACCAGCAGACTACCGACAGCGACGAACACTGAAGCTTTCTTT. Amino acid sequence: CATSRLPTATNTEAFF.

The J gene is TRBJ2-5, the V gene TRBV7-7; 7 bases are shared with TRBD1. Trimming took 5 bases from V and 3 from J; bases not matched to a gene: 18. Per the germline V gene, CDR1 is SSHAT and CDR2 is FNYEAQ (reference sequence). The CDR3 is made up of 18 amino acids. The CDR3 spells CASSKYRGLRVGEETQYF. In DNA, the CDR3 is TGTGCCAGCAGCAAATACAGGGGCCTGCGGGTGGGGGAAGAGACCCAGTACTTC. Filled out from reference TRBV7-7 and TRBJ2-5, the complete variable domain reads GAGVSQSPRYKVTKRGQDVTLRCDPISSHATLYWYQQALGQGPEFLTYFNYEAQPDKSGLPSDRFSAERPEGSISTLTIQRTEQRDSAMYRCASSKYRGLRVGEETQYFGPGTRLLVL.

The chain recombines TRBV18 with TRBJ2-7; D gene unclear. In germline, CDR1 is KGHSH, CDR2 LQKENI. The CDR3 extends over 13 amino acids. V lost 3 bases to trimming and J lost 5 bases, with 11 bases between them. The CDR3 loop reads CASSPPSFHEQYF. The CDR3 coding sequence is TGTGCCAGCTCACCTCCAAGCTTCCACGAGCAGTACTTC.

The chain has TRBV19 and TRBJ1-2, with 7 nucleotides matching TRBD1. CDR3 length: 13 amino acids. Germline V gene lookup returns CDR1 LNHDA and CDR2 SQIVND (reference sequence). V shed 4 bases, J shed 6 bases, and the junction held 5 bases outside the gene matches. CDR3 protein: CASSRQGPHGYTF. CDR3 nucleotides: TGTGCCAGTAGTAGACAGGGCCCACATGGCTACACCTTC.

This clone has more than one count but fewer than ten. V usage is TRBV5-6 and J usage is TRBJ2-5, with TRBD2 as a possible D gene (6 bases). This CDR3 has 16 residues. CDR1 and CDR2 from the germline V gene are SGHDT and YYEEEE. V dropped 6 bases and J dropped 4 bases, with 22 bases sitting between them. The CDR3 bases are TGTGCCAGCATCCCTTCAACTTCGGACGGGAGAGAGACCCAGTACTTC. Its protein product is CASIPSTSDGRETQYF.

DNA for the CDR3: TGTGCCAGCAGCGTGCAATTGGACAGATCCTATGGCTACACCTTC. It is translated as CASSVQLDRSYGYTF. V is TRBV7-2 and J is TRBJ1-2, with D perhaps matching TRBD1 (6 bases). CDR3 length equals 15 residues. Trimming left V 5 bases short and J 4 bases short, with 17 bases between. CDR1 SGHTA and CDR2 FQGNSA come from the germline V gene.

The chain carries TRBV11-2 and TRBJ2-4; D gene uncertain. The germline V gene encodes CDR1 SGHAT and CDR2 FQNNGV. The CDR3 consists of 12 residues. Trimming took 2 bases from V and 15 from J, leaving 14 bases between them. CDR3 protein: CASSLQTNVPYF. In nucleotides, the CDR3 is TGTGCCAGCAGCTTACAAACAAACGTACCGTACTTC.

The J gene is TRBJ1-2, the V gene TRBV19; 10 positions match TRBD1. The V gene end was trimmed by 1 base and the J gene end by 0 bases; junction bases not matched to a gene: 8. Looked up from germline, CDR1 is LNHDA and CDR2 is SQIVND (reference sequence). This CDR3 comprises 18 residues. The CDR3 spells CASSIVSGTGEANYGYTF. CDR3 bases: TGTGCCAGTAGTATAGTCTCCGGGACAGGGGAGGCTAACTATGGCTACACCTTC.

The chain couples TRBV5-8 to TRBJ1-1; 9 positions match TRBD1. Losses at the gene ends were 4 bases for V and 1 base for J; bases not matched to a gene: 8. Per germline, CDR1 SGHTS and CDR2 YDEGEE. The CDR3 has 16 amino acids. CDR3 in amino acids: CASSLYRGRSNTEAFF. DNA of the CDR3: TGTGCCAGCAGCCTATACAGGGGGCGTTCGAACACTGAAGCTTTCTTT.

The rearrangement joins TRBV7-2 to TRBJ2-1; no reliable D call. Germline V gives CDR1 SGHTA, CDR2 FQGNSA. The CDR3 runs to 15 residues. Between the trimmed V and J ends, which lost 1 base and 6 bases, there was a span of 13 bases. The CDR3 DNA sequence: TGTGCCAGCAGCTTAGGTCCCTTTCCCGGCAATGAGCAGTTCTTC. This gives the protein CASSLGPFPGNEQFF.

The chain combines TRBV7-6 with TRBJ2-5, with TRBD1 matching 8 bases. CDR1 SGHVS and CDR2 FNYEAQ come from the germline V gene. Trimming removed 2 bases from V and 3 bases from J; junction bases left unmatched: 8. There are 16 residues in the CDR3. CDR3 DNA sequence: TGTGCCAGCAGCTTACCCCGCCTGACAGGGGAAGAGACCCAGTACTTC. Translated, it gives CASSLPRLTGEETQYF.

V usage is TRBV7-9 and J usage is TRBJ1-1, with TRBD1 matching 9 bases. This CDR3 has 15 residues. Trimming cost V 4 bases and J 1 base; bases outside gene matches: 4. Looked up from germline, CDR1 is SEHNR and CDR2 is FQNEAQ (reference sequence). Here the CDR3 reads CASSSRQGGNTEAFF. The DNA of the CDR3 is TGTGCCAGCAGCTCCCGACAGGGGGGGAACACTGAAGCTTTCTTT.

V usage is TRBV7-2 and J usage is TRBJ1-2; D perhaps matches TRBD1 (5 bases). CDR1 SGHTA and CDR2 FQGNSA come from the germline V gene. V was clipped by 7 bases and J by 5 bases, with 17 bases between them. The CDR3 totals 14 residues. The chain's CDR3 is CASTQSGAIYGYTF. CDR3 in DNA: TGTGCCAGCACCCAAAGTGGGGCGATTTATGGCTACACCTTC.

V and J are TRBV6-1 and TRBJ1-3; D call uncertain. The CDR3 covers 19 residues. Germline CDR1 reads MNHNS; CDR2 reads SASEGT. Deletions cut 3 bases from V and 0 bases from J, with 21 bases between. CDR3 nucleotides: TGTGCCAGCAGTGAGACTGGACGGGGAATCTTCATCTCTGGAAACACCATATATTTT. Translation gives CASSETGRGIFISGNTIYF.

This clone was seen a handful of times. The gene calls are TRBV7-6 and TRBJ1-4, with D unresolved. CDR3 length: 13 residues. V gave up 0 bases and J gave up 7 bases, with 6 bases separating them. In germline, CDR1 is SGHVS, CDR2 FNYEAQ. In DNA, the CDR3 is TGTGCCAGCAGCTTAGCAAGAGGTGAAAAACTGTTTTTT. Protein sequence: CASSLARGEKLFF. Drawing the rest from reference TRBV7-6 and TRBJ1-4, the complete variable domain is GAGVSQSPRYKVTKRGQDVALRCDPISGHVSLYWYRQALGQGPEFLTYFNYEAQQDKSGLPNDRFSAERPEGSISTLTIQRTEQRDSAMYRCASSLARGEKLFFGSGTQLSVL.

The chain carries TRBV11-2 and TRBJ2-7, with D possibly matching TRBD2 (5 bases). The ends were cut back, 0 bases at V and 0 bases at J, with 6 bases in the middle. CDR3 length equals 14 residues. Germline V gene sequence: CDR1 SGHAT, CDR2 FQNNGV. This chain's CDR3 is CASSLEDSSYEQYF. CDR3 bases: TGTGCCAGCAGCTTAGAGGACTCCTCCTACGAGCAGTACTTC.

V is TRBV7-8 and J is TRBJ2-1; D ambiguous. This CDR3 contains 16 residues. Per germline, CDR1 SGHVS and CDR2 FQNEAQ. Deletions cut 0 bases from V and 0 bases from J, with 9 bases between. CDR3 sequence: CASSLAMRSSYNEQFF. The CDR3 DNA reads as TGTGCCAGCAGCTTAGCAATGCGGAGCTCCTACAATGAGCAGTTCTTC.

The chain is built from TRBV2 and TRBJ1-1; TRBD1 matches 11 bases. With V trimmed by 1 base and J by 4 bases, 2 bases remained unmatched. Germline CDR1 SNHLY, CDR2 FYNNEI. CDR3 size: 15 residues. The CDR3 nucleotides are TGTGCCAGCAGTGAAGGGGACAGGGGGGCCACTGAAGCTTTCTTT. It is translated as CASSEGDRGATEAFF.

On this clone: The same CDR3 also results from other DNA sequences found in this sample. The chain has TRBV5-1 and TRBJ1-3, with D possibly matching TRBD1 (6 bases). Deletions cut 5 bases from V and 4 bases from J, with 16 bases between. The CDR3 extends over 15 amino acids. Germline V gene sequence: CDR1 SGHRS, CDR2 YFSETQ. This CDR3 is CASSAGTPYGNTIYF. DNA of the CDR3: TGCGCCAGCAGTGCCGGGACACCGTACGGAAACACCATATATTTT.

The chain is built from TRBV5-6 and TRBJ2-7; D unresolved. Germline V gene lookup returns CDR1 SGHDT and CDR2 YYEEEE. This CDR3 has 13 residues. Between the trimmed V and J ends, which lost 0 bases and 7 bases, there was a span of 11 bases. In nucleotides, the CDR3 is TGTGCCAGCAGCTTGGAGATTAGTTATGAGCAGTACTTC. Translated, it gives CASSLEISYEQYF.

The chain joins TRBV29-1 to TRBJ2-7; 7 bases are shared with TRBD1. After removal of 3 bases from V and 2 bases from J, the junction contained 10 bases not matched to a gene. CDR1 and CDR2 (germline): SQVTM, ANQGSEA. The CDR3 is 15 residues long. The CDR3 reads CSVEIFDRETYEQYF. For the CDR3, the DNA is TGCAGCGTTGAGATCTTTGACAGGGAGACCTACGAGCAGTACTTC.

This rearrangement joins TRBV4-3 to TRBJ1-1; the D is unclear. Germline-derived CDR1 and CDR2 are LGHNA and YSLEER. The V end was cut by 1 base, the J end by 1 base, with 13 bases between. The CDR3 has 16 amino acids. This CDR3 is CASSQVGGSPNTEAFF. CDR3 sequence (DNA): TGCGCCAGCAGCCAAGTTGGCGGTTCTCCGAACACTGAAGCTTTCTTT.

This chain connects TRBV5-6 to TRBJ2-5; the D gene is possibly TRBD1 (6 bases). There are 16 residues in the CDR3. Germline V gives CDR1 SGHDT, CDR2 YYEEEE. The V end lost 2 bases, the J end lost 5 bases, and 19 bases lay between the germline ends. The CDR3 DNA follows: TGTGCCAGCAGCTTTGGATTAGGCCGGCAGGGGGAGACCCAGTACTTC. Its translation: CASSFGLGRQGETQYF.

The chain is built from TRBV27 and TRBJ1-5; tentative D call: TRBD1 (6 bases). V was trimmed by 2 bases and J by 5 bases, leaving 22 bases between them. This CDR3 contains 18 residues. The germline V gene encodes CDR1 MNHEY and CDR2 SMNVEV (reference sequence). The CDR3 nucleotides read TGTGCCAGCAGTTTAGGGGGGGGGCACGGTCTGGGTCATCAGCCCCAGCATTTT. This gives the protein CASSLGGGHGLGHQPQHF.